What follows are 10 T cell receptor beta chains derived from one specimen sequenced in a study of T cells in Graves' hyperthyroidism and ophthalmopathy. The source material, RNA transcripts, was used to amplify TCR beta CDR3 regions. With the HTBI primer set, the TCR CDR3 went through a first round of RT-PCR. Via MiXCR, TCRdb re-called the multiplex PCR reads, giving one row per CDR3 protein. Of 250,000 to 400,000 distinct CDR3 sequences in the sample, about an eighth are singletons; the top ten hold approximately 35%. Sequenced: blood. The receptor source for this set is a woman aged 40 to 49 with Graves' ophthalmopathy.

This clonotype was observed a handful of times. The CDR3 protein is CASSPRQGMSQPQHF. Written as DNA, the CDR3 is TGCGCCAGCAGCCCTCGACAGGGGATGAGTCAGCCCCAGCATTTT. The gene calls are TRBV4-1 and TRBJ1-5; 8 positions agree with TRBD1. V gave up 4 bases and J gave up 6 bases; unmatched junction bases: 8. Looked up from germline, CDR1 is MGHRA and CDR2 is YSYEKL. The CDR3 covers 15 residues.

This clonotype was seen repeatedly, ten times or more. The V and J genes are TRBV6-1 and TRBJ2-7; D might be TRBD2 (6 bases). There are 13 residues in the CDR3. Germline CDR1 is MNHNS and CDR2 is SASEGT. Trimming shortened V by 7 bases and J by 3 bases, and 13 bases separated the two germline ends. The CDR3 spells CASTPGLLYEQYF. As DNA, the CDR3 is TGTGCCAGCACCCCGGGACTCCTCTACGAGCAGTACTTC.

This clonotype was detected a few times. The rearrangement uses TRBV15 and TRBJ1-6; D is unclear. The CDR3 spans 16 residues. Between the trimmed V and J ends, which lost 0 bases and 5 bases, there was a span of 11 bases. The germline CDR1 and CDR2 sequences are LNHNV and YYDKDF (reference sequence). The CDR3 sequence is CATSRDLTRNNSPLHF. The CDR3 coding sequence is TGTGCCACCAGCAGAGATTTAACACGCAATAATTCACCCCTCCACTTT.

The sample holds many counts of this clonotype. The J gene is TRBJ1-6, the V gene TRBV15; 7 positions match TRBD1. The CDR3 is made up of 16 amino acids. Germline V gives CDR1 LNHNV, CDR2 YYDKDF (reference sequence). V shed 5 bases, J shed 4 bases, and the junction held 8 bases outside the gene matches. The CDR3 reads CATSGLPGQYNSPLHF. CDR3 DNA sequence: TGTGCCACCAGCGGACTCCCGGGACAGTATAATTCACCCCTCCACTTT.

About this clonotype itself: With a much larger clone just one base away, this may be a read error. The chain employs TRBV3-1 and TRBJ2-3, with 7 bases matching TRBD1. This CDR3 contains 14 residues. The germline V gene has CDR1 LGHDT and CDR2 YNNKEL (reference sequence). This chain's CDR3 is CASGRQGNTATQYF. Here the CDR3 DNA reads TGTGCCAGCGGCCGACAGGGAAACACAGCTACGCAGTATTTT.

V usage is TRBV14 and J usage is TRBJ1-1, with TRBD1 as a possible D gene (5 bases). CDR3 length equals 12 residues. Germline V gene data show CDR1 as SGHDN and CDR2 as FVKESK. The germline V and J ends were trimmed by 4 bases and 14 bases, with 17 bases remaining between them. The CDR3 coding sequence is TGTGCCAGCAGCCCAAGAACGGGGCGAGTGTTCTTT. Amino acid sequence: CASSPRTGRVFF.

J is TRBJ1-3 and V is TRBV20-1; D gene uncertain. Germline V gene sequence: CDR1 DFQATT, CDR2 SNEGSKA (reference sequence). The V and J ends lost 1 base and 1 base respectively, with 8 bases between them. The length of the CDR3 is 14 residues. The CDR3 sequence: CSARGFGSGNTIYF. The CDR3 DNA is TGCAGTGCTAGAGGCTTTGGATCTGGAAACACCATATATTTT.

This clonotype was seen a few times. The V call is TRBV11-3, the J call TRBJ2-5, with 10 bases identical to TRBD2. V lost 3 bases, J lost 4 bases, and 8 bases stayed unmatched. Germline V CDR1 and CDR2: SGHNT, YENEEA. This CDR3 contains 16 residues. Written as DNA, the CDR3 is TGTGCCAGCAGCTTTAGAACTAGCGGGACCAGAGAGACCCAGTACTTC. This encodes CASSFRTSGTRETQYF. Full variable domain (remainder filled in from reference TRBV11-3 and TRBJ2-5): EAGVVQSPRYKIIEKKQPVAFWCNPISGHNTLYWYLQNLGQGPELLIRYENEEAVDDSQLPKDRFSAERLKGVDSTLKIQPAELGDSAVYLCASSFRTSGTRETQYFGPGTRLLVL.

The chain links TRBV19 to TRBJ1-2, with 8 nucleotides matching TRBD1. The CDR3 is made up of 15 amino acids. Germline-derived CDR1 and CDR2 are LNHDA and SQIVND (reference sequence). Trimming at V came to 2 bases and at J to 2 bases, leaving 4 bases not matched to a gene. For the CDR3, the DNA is TGTGCCAGTAGTATACTCCAGGGGGCGAACTATGGCTACACCTTC. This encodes CASSILQGANYGYTF.

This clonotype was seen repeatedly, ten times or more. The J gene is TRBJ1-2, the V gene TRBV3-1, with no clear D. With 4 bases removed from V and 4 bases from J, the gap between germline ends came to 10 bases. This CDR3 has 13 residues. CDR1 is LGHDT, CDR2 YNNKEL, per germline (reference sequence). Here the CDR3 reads CASSPAELYGYTF. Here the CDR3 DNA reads TGTGCCAGCAGCCCCGCGGAGCTCTATGGCTACACCTTC.